This T cell receptor beta chain stems from a study of blood T cell repertoires in COVID-19. Study-level background: PBMCs, B-cell-depleted T cells, or T cells were the source of the cDNA or gDNA that made up the material.

Which cohort a participant joined came from the clinical history participants gave. What the recovered Cohort 3 donors had was two negative PCRs, clearance, or symptom resolution. Between the trimmed V and J ends, which lost 2 bases and 1 base, there was a span of 11 bases. This CDR3 spans 16 amino acids. Looked up from germline, CDR1 is MNHEY and CDR2 is SVGAGI. How the authors handled the data: Quantification of nucleated cells was approximated via reference gene primer amplification. Here immunoSEQ multiplex PCR was the method, and the copy in TCRdb shows in-frame clones only, minus some. D and trimming were read from the DNA, whereas the V and J calls and clone size are those reported in that table. The sample comprises approximately 490,000 clones, around 85% of which are singletons, and around 7.9% rests with the top ten.

This chain links TRBV6-5 with TRBJ2-2, with D possibly matching TRBD1 (6 bases). Sample: PBMCs or T cells enriched from blood (not recorded which). The sequence came from a woman aged 55-75 years who had recovered from COVID-19. The CDR3 protein is CASSYGQGRNTGELFF. CDR3 DNA sequence: TGTGCCAGCAGTTACGGTCAGGGGAGGAACACCGGGGAGCTGTTTTTT.